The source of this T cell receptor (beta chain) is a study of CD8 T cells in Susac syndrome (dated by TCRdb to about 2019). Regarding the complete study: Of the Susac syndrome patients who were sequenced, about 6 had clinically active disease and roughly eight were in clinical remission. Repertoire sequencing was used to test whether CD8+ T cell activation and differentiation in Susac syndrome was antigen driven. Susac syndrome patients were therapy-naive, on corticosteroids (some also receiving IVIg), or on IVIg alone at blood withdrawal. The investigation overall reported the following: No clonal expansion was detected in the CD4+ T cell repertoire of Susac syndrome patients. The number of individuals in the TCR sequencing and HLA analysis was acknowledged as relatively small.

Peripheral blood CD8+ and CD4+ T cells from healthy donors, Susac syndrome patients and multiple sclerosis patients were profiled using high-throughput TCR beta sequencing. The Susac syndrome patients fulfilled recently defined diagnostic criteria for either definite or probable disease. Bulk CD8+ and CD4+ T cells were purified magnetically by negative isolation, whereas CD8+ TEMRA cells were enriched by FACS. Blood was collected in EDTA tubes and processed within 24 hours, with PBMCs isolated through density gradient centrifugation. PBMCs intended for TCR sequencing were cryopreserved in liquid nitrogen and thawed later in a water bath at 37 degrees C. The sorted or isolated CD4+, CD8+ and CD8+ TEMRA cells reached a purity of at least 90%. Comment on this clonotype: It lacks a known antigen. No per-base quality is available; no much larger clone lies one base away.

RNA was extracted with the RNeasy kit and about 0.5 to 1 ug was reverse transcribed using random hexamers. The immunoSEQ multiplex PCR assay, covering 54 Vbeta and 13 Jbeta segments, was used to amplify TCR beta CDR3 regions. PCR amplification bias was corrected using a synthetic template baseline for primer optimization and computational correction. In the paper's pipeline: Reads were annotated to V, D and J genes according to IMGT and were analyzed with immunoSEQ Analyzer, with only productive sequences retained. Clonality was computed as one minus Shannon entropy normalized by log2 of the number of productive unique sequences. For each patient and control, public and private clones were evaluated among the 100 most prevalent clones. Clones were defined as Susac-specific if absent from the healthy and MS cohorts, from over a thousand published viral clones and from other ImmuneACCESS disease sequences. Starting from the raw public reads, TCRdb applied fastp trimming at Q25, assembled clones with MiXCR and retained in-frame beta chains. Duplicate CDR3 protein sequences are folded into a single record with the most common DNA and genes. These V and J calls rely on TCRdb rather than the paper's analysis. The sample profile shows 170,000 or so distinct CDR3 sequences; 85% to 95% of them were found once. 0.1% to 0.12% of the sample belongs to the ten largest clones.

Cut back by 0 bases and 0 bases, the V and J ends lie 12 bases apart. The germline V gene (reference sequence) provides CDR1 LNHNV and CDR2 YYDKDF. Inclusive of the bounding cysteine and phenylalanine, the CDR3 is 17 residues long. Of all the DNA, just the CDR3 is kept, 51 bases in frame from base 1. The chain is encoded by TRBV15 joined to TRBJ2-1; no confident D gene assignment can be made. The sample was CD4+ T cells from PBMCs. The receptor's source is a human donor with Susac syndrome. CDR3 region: CATSRDPPGSSYNEQFF. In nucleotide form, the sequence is TGTGCCACCAGCAGAGATCCCCCAGGTAGCTCCTACAATGAGCAGTTCTTC.